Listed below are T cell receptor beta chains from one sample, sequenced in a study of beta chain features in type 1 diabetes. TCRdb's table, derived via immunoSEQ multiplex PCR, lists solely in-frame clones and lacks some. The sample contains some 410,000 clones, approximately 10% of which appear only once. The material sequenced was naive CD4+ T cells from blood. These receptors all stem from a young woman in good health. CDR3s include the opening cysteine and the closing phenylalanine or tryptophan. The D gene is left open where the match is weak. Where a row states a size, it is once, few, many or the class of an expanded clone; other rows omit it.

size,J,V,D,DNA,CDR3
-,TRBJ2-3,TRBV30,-,TGTGCCTGGAGTTCAGGTACACTGTCAGATACGCAGTATTTT,CAWSSGTLSDTQYF
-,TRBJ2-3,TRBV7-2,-,TGTGCCAGCAGCTTATATCCAGATACGCAGTATTTT,CASSLYPDTQYF
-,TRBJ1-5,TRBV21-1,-,TGTGCCAGCAGCGAAGGGGGGCCGGGCAATCAGCCCCAGCATTTT,CASSEGGPGNQPQHF
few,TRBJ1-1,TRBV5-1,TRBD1,TGCGCCAGCAGCTCCATAACAGGGGTGGCTGAAGCTTTCTTT,CASSSITGVAEAFF
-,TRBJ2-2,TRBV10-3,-,TGTGCCATCAGTAGGAACACCGGGGAGCTGTTTTTT,CAISRNTGELFF
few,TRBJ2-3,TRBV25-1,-,TGTGCCAGCAGTGACAGAACTAGCAGAACAGATACGCAGTATTTT,CASSDRTSRTDTQYF
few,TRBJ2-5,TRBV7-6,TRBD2,TGTGCCAGCAGCCCACCCCGGTCGGGACTAGCGGGGGCCAACCAAGAGACCCAGTACTTC,CASSPPRSGLAGANQETQYF
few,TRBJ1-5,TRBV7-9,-,TGTGCCAGCAGCTTAGACAATCAGCCCCAGCATTTT,CASSLDNQPQHF
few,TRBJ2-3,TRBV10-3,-,TGTGCCACCAGAAATACGGACGGACGAAAGGATACGCAGTATTTT,CATRNTDGRKDTQYF
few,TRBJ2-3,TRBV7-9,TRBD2,TGTGCCAGCAGCTTAGCCTCTTGGCGGGAGAGCACAGATACGCAGTATTTT,CASSLASWRESTDTQYF
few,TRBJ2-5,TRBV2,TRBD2,TGTGCTGGGGGGAAAGCGGGAGGGCCCGGGGAGACCCAGTACTTC,CAGGKAGGPGETQYF
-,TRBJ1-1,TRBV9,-,TGTGCCAGCAGCCCCCGAGGAGGGCAGGGGAACACTGAAGCTTTCTTT,CASSPRGGQGNTEAFF
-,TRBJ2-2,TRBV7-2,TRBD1,TGTGCCAGCAGCCCTAACAGGGGGAACACCGGGGAGCTGTTTTTT,CASSPNRGNTGELFF
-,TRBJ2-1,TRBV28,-,TGTGCCAGCAGTCCCAGACTCGGTCATGAGCAGTTCTTC,CASSPRLGHEQFF
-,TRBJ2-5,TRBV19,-,TGTGCCAGTAGTATTGGAGAAGAGACCCAGTACTTC,CASSIGEETQYF
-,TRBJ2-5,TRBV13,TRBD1,TGTGCCAGCAGCATGTACACAGGGGGAGAGACCCAGTACTTC,CASSMYTGGETQYF
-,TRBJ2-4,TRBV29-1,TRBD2,TGCAGCGTTGCCGGGGGAGGGAACATTCAGTACTTC,CSVAGGGNIQYF
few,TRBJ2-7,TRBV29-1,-,TGCAGCGTTTATACACAGGGACGGAATTCCTACGAGCAGTACTTC,CSVYTQGRNSYEQYF
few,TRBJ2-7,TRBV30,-,TGTGCCTGGGTACAGGGTGGAGGCTACGAGCAGTACTTC,CAWVQGGGYEQYF
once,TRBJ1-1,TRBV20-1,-,TGCATGTTGGGATACACTGAAGCTTTCTTT,CMLGYTEAFF
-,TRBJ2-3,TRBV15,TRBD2,TGTGCCACCAGCAGCGGACTAGCTGCAGGCGTTACGCAGTATTTT,CATSSGLAAGVTQYF
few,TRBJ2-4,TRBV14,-,TGTGCCAGCAGCCAAACGGGGACGGTAGCCAAAAACATTCAGTACTTC,CASSQTGTVAKNIQYF
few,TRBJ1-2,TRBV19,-,TGTGCCAGTAGTACAATTGACAGCGCCTATGGCTACACCTTC,CASSTIDSAYGYTF
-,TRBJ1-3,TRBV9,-,TGTGCCAGCAGCGTAACCAGCTCTGGAAACACCATATATTTT,CASSVTSSGNTIYF
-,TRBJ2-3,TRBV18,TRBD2,TGTGCCAGCTCACCACCTACTAGCGGGGGGCGCGATACGCAGTATTTT,CASSPPTSGGRDTQYF
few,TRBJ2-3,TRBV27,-,TGTGCCAGCAGTTTATCTGACCGGGCAGATACGCAGTATTTT,CASSLSDRADTQYF
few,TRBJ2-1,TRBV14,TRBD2,TGTGCCAGCAGCAGCGGGGGACCCCGATTGTTCTTC,CASSSGGPRLFF
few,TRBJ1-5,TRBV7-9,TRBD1,TGTGCCAGCAGCGACAGGGACCGAAATCAGCCCCAGCATTTT,CASSDRDRNQPQHF
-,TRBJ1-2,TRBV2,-,TGTGCCGGAATACCGGACGTATGGCCTGTTGGCTACACCTTC,CAGIPDVWPVGYTF
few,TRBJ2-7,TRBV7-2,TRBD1,TGTGCCAGCAGCTTGAGGGACAGGGGGCCTCCCTACTTC,CASSLRDRGPPYF
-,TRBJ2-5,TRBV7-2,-,TGTGCCATCCTCAGGGGGGCTGGGGAGACCCAGTACTTC,CAILRGAGETQYF
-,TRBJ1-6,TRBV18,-,TGTGCCAGCTCACCAGAAGGGACGGGTAATTCACCCCTCCACTTT,CASSPEGTGNSPLHF
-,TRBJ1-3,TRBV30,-,TGTGCCTGGAGTAACCCCCGCTCTGGAAACACCATATATTTT,CAWSNPRSGNTIYF
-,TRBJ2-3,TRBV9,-,TGTGCCAGCAGCCCCCCGGGCAGGGCGACAGATACGCAGTATTTT,CASSPPGRATDTQYF
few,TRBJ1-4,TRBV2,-,TGTGCCAGCACCACACCACGAGTTCAGAAACTGTTTTTT,CASTTPRVQKLFF
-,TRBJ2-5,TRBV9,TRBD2,TGTGCCAGCAGCGTACAAGCTAGCGGGGTGAAAGAGACCCAGTACTTC,CASSVQASGVKETQYF
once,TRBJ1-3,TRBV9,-,TGTGCCAGCAGCGGTCCACCGGGGCACGGGGTGTCATCCGGCAACACCATATATTTT,CASSGPPGHGVSSGNTIYF
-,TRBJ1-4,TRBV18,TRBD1,TGTGCCAGCTCACTGGACAGGGGAACCGAAAAACTGTTTTTT,CASSLDRGTEKLFF
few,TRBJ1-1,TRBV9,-,TGTGCCAGCAGCGTAGCCGGGAACACTGAAGCTTTCTTT,CASSVAGNTEAFF
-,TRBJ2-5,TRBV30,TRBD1,TGTGCCCAATCTCGGACAGGGGCGACCCAGTACTTC,CAQSRTGATQYF
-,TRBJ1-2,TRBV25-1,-,TGTGCCAGCAGAGGGGGGGGCACTATCTATGGCTACACCTTC,CASRGGGTIYGYTF
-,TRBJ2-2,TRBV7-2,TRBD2,TGTGCCAGCCGCGGGCTAGCGGCCAACACCGGGGAGCTGTTTTTT,CASRGLAANTGELFF
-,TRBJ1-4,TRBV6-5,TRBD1,TGTGCCAGCAGGATGGACAGGACGAGTGAAAAACTGTTTTTT,CASRMDRTSEKLFF
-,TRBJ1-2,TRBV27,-,TGTGCCAGCAGGGAAATTGGACGGAACTATGGCTACACCTTC,CASREIGRNYGYTF
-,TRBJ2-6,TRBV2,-,TGTGCCGGAAAAGGGGATGGGGCCAACGTCCTGACTTTC,CAGKGDGANVLTF